This entry concerns a single T cell receptor beta chain. Antigen specificity is unknown. One entry per CDR3 protein, without DNA, is what TCRdb gives after re-calling the 5' RACE reads. The table for this sample gives more than 350,000 distinct CDR3 sequences. The source of the sample is a study of monozygotic twins with inflammatory bowel disease. General study points: IBD patients exhibited fewer clonotypes shared with other individuals than healthy twins, particularly with disease activity. By inverse Simpson index, TCRbeta diversity was lower in IBD patients than in healthy co-twins. Patient repertoire variability may have increased through differing immunosuppressive treatments. No single strong signal or clonotype associated with IBD was supported.

Germline CDR1 reads DFQATT; CDR2 reads SNEGSKA (reference sequence). The CDR3 runs 15 residues. This sequence was found in a human donor with ulcerative colitis or Crohn's disease, or a healthy co-twin of an affected twin (not recorded which). The sequenced sample was blood. The J gene is TRBJ2-3, the V gene TRBV20-1; there is no DNA to check the TCRdb D call of TRBD2. CDR3 in amino acids: CSAPSGHRSTDTQYF.